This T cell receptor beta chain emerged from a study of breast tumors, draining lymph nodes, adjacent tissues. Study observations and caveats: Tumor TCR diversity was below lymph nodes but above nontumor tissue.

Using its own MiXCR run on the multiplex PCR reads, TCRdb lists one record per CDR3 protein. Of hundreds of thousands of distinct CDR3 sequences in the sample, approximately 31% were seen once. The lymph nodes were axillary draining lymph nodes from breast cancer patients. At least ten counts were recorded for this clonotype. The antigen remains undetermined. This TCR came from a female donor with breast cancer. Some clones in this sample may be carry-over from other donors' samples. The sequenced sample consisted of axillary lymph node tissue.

The CDR3 DNA sequence: TGTGCCAGCTCACCCGCAGGGTTTACCTATGGCTACACCTTC. Protein sequence: CASSPAGFTYGYTF. The chain combines TRBV18 with TRBJ1-2; D is possibly TRBD1 (5 bases). CDR3 length: 14 residues. Germline CDR1 and CDR2: KGHSH and LQKENI. V was shortened by 3 bases and J by 4 bases, with 12 bases between the two germline ends.